The next 10 T cell receptor beta chains were all read from a single sample in a study of blood T cells in healthy people across ages. PCR was performed a second time for 7 to 11 cycles using a sample-barcoded 5' primer and a J-beta primer mix. TCRdb re-called the 5' RACE reads through MiXCR, storing one row per CDR3 protein. The table has roughly 1.7 million distinct CDR3 sequences, about 31% seen once. The material sequenced was blood. The receptors were sampled from a woman in her twenties or thirties in good health.

The chain carries TRBV11-3 and TRBJ2-5; no clear D. The CDR3 loop spans 13 amino acids. The germline V gene encodes CDR1 SGHNT and CDR2 YENEEA. Trimming cost V 3 bases and J 5 bases, with 10 bases left between them. The CDR3 is CASSFGGDETQYF. CDR3 nucleotides: TGTGCCAGCAGCTTCGGTGGGGATGAGACCCAGTACTTC.

V usage is TRBV29-1 and J usage is TRBJ1-5; 8 positions agree with TRBD1. This CDR3 is built from 15 residues. Germline lookup yields CDR1 SQVTM and CDR2 ANQGSEA. The CDR3 sequence is CRAYTEQGVHQPQHF. CDR3 nucleotides: TGCAGGGCCTACACCGAACAGGGGGTACATCAGCCCCAGCATTTT.

The chain combines TRBV20-1 with TRBJ2-5; TRBD2 is a possible D gene (6 bases). Trimming pared 0 bases from V and 3 bases from J, leaving 8 bases between. Germline CDR1 and CDR2: DFQATT and SNEGSKA (reference sequence). This CDR3 is 13 amino acids long. The CDR3 spells CSARELAEETQYF. CDR3 DNA sequence: TGCAGTGCTAGAGAACTAGCAGAAGAGACCCAGTACTTC.

This clonotype was seen a handful of times. DNA for the CDR3: TGTGCCAGCAGACGCCCCGTGCACTATGGCTACACCTTC. It codes for CASRRPVHYGYTF. The V gene is TRBV16, the J gene TRBJ1-2, with D uncertain. V was pared by 6 bases and J by 3 bases, with 11 bases between. There are 13 residues in the CDR3. Germline V gene sequence: CDR1 KGHSY, CDR2 FQNENV.

V and J are TRBV6-1 and TRBJ1-4; D unclear. V shed 5 bases and J shed 6 bases, with 10 bases lying between them. The CDR3 runs 13 residues. Per the germline V gene, CDR1 is MNHNS and CDR2 is SASEGT. CDR3 sequence (DNA): TGTGCCAGCAGTCCCAGGCCCGATGAAAAACTGTTTTTT. This encodes CASSPRPDEKLFF.

The CDR3 DNA is TGTGCCAGCAGCCAAGACGTGTCTGGGACAGGGGCCTACGAGCAGTACTTC. Translating gives CASSQDVSGTGAYEQYF. This chain joins TRBV4-2 and TRBJ2-7; 10 bases line up with TRBD1. Germline V lookup: CDR1 LGHNA, CDR2 YNFKEQ. The length of the CDR3 is 17 residues. V was clipped by 0 bases and J by 2 bases; unmatched bases: 7.

This rearrangement joins TRBV2 to TRBJ1-5, with 7 bases identical to TRBD1. Germline loops: CDR1 SNHLY, CDR2 FYNNEI. The CDR3 consists of 12 residues. Trimming cost V 7 bases and J 5 bases; bases outside gene matches: 2. The CDR3 region is CASTQGDQPQHF. CDR3 nucleotides: TGTGCCAGCACCCAGGGGGATCAGCCCCAGCATTTT.

There are a few counts of this clonotype. The chain joins TRBV12-3 or TRBV12-4 to TRBJ1-4; maybe TRBD1 (6 bases). CDR3 length: 16 amino acids. Trimming pared 5 bases from V and 3 bases from J, leaving 16 bases between. The CDR3: CASSTIPGAPNEKLFF. CDR3 sequence (DNA): TGTGCCAGCAGTACAATACCAGGGGCTCCTAATGAAAAACTGTTTTTT.

This clonotype turned up a few times. This chain links TRBV11-1 with TRBJ2-3; TRBD1 matches at 8 bases. The trim removed 5 bases at V and 1 base at J, leaving 5 bases unmatched. Germline V gene data show CDR1 as SGHAT and CDR2 as FQDESV (reference sequence). The CDR3 covers 15 residues. The CDR3 is CASSQGATGTDTQYF. DNA for the CDR3: TGTGCCAGCAGCCAGGGGGCCACGGGCACAGATACGCAGTATTTT. The full variable domain, with the rest looked up from reference TRBV11-1 and TRBJ2-3, is EAEVAQSPRYKITEKSQAVAFWCDPISGHATLYWYRQILGQGPELLVQFQDESVVDDSQLPKDRFSAERLKGVDSTLKIQPAELGDSAMYLCASSQGATGTDTQYFGPGTRLTVL.

The chain employs TRBV6-5 and TRBJ1-2; maybe TRBD1 (6 bases). The CDR3 loop spans 15 amino acids. CDR1 MNHEY and CDR2 SVGAGI come from the germline V gene. Trimming took off 6 bases at V and 0 bases at J, with 14 bases between the two ends. DNA for the CDR3: TGTGCCAGCAGCCCCCGGGGGCACGCTAACTATGGCTACACCTTC. This sequence encodes CASSPRGHANYGYTF.